This T cell receptor beta chain was captured by sequencing in a study of blood T cell repertoires in COVID-19. Background on the study: There were acute and convalescent COVID-19 samples, and they came from the United States, Italy and Spain.

Sequenced by immunoSEQ multiplex PCR; TCRdb stores in-frame clones only, minus some. Of under 85,000 clones in the sample, around four fifths were seen once. This clone was recorded a few times. Germline CDR1 is GTSNPN and CDR2 is SVGIG (reference sequence). Trimming at V came to 0 bases and at J to 10 bases, leaving 7 bases not matched to a gene. The CDR3 spans 14 residues. The gene calls are TRBV30 and TRBJ2-3; 10 bases line up with TRBD1. Sequenced: peripheral blood. This TCR came from a human donor in a cohort sampled during active COVID-19. The DNA of the CDR3 is TGTGCCTGGAGTGTAGGACAGGGGGAGTCGGCGCAGTATTTT. It translates to CAWSVGQGESAQYF. The full variable domain, in which reference TRBV30 and TRBJ2-3 provide the parts outside the CDR3, is SQTIHQWPATLVQPVGSPLSLECTVEGTSNPNLYWYRQAAGRGLQLLFYSVGIGQISSEVPQNLSASRPQDRQFILSSKKLLLSDSGFYLCAWSVGQGESAQYFGPGTRLTVL.